This T cell receptor (beta chain) was obtained from a study of blood T cell repertoires in COVID-19. Study information: Whether acute or convalescent, the COVID-19 samples came from the United States, Italy and Spain. T cells, B-cell-depleted T cells, or PBMCs provided the cDNA or gDNA that served as material.

Germline V CDR1 and CDR2: SGHDT, YYEEEE. This CDR3 contains 15 residues. V lost 5 bases to trimming and J lost 7 bases; unmatched junction nucleotides: 11. The authors' processing: Reference gene primer amplification gave nucleated cell count estimates. Clones were read by immunoSEQ multiplex PCR, and TCRdb kept only the in-frame ones, dropping some. V, J and clone size are taken as reported in that table, and D and trimming were inferred from the DNA itself. The sample yields more than 300,000 clones, about 90% seen once. The J gene is TRBJ2-7, the V gene TRBV5-6, with TRBD1 matching over 11 bases. Material for sequencing was peripheral blood. The sequence derives from a man between 18 and 29 years old who had recovered from COVID-19. The CDR3 nucleotides are TGTGCCAGCAGTTACCAGCCGGGACAGGGGGGAGAGCAGTACTTC. Encoded protein: CASSYQPGQGGEQYF.